This T cell receptor (beta chain) was recorded in a study of CD8+ T cells in alopecia areata. The study's findings and limits: Scalp sequencing captures resident alphabeta T cells of normal skin too.

The CDR3 has 15 residues. J lost 5 bases, V lost 6 bases, and 12 bases had no gene match. The germline CDR1 and CDR2 sequences are SGHNT and YYREEE (reference sequence). Treatment specified: oral pan-JAK inhibitor, 5-10 mg twice daily. After isolation, RNA underwent reverse transcription to generate cDNA as the sequencing template. Sequencing used immunoSEQ multiplex PCR; TCRdb keeps in-frame clones, though not all of them. The repertoire holds fewer than 350,000 clones, with 55% to 75% as singletons. As for this clone: Its antigen is still unknown.

The source material was CD4+ T cells sorted from blood, sampled at week 24, from a patient treated with tofacitinib. The TCR sequence derives from a human donor with alopecia areata. The chain employs TRBV5-4 and TRBJ2-5; 8 nucleotides align to TRBD2. The CDR3 loop is CASNPPGGGTETQYF. The CDR3 region has the DNA TGTGCCAGCAATCCCCCGGGCGGGGGGACCGAGACCCAGTACTTC.